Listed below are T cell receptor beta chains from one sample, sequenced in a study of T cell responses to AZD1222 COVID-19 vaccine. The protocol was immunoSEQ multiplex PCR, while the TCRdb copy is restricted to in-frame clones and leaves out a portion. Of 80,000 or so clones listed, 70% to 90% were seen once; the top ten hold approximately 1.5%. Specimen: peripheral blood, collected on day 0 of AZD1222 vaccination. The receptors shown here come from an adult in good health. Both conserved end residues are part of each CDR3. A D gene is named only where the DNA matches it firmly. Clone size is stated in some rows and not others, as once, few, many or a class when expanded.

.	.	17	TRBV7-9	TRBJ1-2	TGTGCCAGCAGCCAGCGTTTGAGGGGCAATCGTAACTATGGCTACACCTTC	CASSQRLRGNRNYGYTF
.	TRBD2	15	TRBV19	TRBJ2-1	TGTGCCAGTAGTATTGGGACTAGCGGAAAGAATGAGCAGTTCTTC	CASSIGTSGKNEQFF
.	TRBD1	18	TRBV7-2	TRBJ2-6	TGTGCCAGCAGCCATGCGACGGGACAGCTCTCTGGGGCCAACGTCCTGACTTTC	CASSHATGQLSGANVLTF
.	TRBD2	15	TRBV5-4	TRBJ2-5	TGTGCCAGCAGCTTGACTAGCGGGGATTTTGAGACCCAGTACTTC	CASSLTSGDFETQYF
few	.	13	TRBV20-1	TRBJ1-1	TGCAGTGCTAGTGGCAGGGCCCGGACTGAAGCTTTCTTT	CSASGRARTEAFF
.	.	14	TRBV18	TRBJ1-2	TGTGCCAGCTCACCAGGAGAGCCCAACTATGGCTACACCTTC	CASSPGEPNYGYTF
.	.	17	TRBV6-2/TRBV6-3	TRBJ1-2	TGTGCCAGCAGTTACTCGCAAGCGTCCGGGACGCAGGGCGGCTACACCTTC	CASSYSQASGTQGGYTF
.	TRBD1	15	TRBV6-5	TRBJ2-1	TGTGCCAGCAGTTTGGGGACAGGTTATAACAATGAGCAGTTCTTC	CASSLGTGYNNEQFF
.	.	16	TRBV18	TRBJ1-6	TGTGCCAGCTCACCTAGAGAGGGGGGATATAATTCACCCCTCCACTTT	CASSPREGGYNSPLHF
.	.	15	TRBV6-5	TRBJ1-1	TGTGCCAGCCGACGCGACGAAGTTATGAACACTGAAGCTTTCTTT	CASRRDEVMNTEAFF
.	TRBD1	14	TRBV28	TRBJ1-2	TGTGCCAGCAGTTTAGTTGGGACAGGGATTGGCTACACCTTC	CASSLVGTGIGYTF
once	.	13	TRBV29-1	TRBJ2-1	TGCAGCGTTGTCGGTTTACTGCACAATGAGCAGTTCTTC	CSVVGLLHNEQFF
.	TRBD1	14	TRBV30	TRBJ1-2	TGTGCCTGGAGAGTCGGGACAGGGGCCTATGGCTACACCTTC	CAWRVGTGAYGYTF